The rows below give T cell receptor beta chains drawn from one sample of a study of blood T cell repertoires in COVID-19. Profiled with immunoSEQ multiplex PCR; TCRdb holds only in-frame clones, not every one. In the table there are some 140,000 clones, roughly 78% of which are singletons. Sequencing was carried out using peripheral blood. These receptors were taken from an elderly man with acute or convalescent COVID-19. CDR3s include the opening cysteine and the closing phenylalanine or tryptophan. The D gene is left open where the match is weak. Some rows have no size entry. The others give once, few or many, or a class for an expanded clone.

D gene: .
V gene: TRBV2
J gene: TRBJ1-2
clone size: .
CDR3 DNA: TGTGCCAGCGCACGGGGCTATGGCTACACCTTC
CDR3 protein: CASARGYGYTF

D gene: TRBD1
V gene: TRBV5-6
J gene: TRBJ1-2
clone size: .
CDR3 DNA: TGTGCCAGCAGCTTAGGCCAGGGGGGATATGGCTACACCTTC
CDR3 protein: CASSLGQGGYGYTF

D gene: TRBD1
V gene: TRBV11-1
J gene: TRBJ1-3
clone size: .
CDR3 DNA: TGTGCCAGCAGCCGGGACAGGGCGGGAAACACCATATATTTT
CDR3 protein: CASSRDRAGNTIYF

D gene: TRBD1
V gene: TRBV24-1
J gene: TRBJ2-5
clone size: .
CDR3 DNA: TGTGCCACCAGTGGTCTGGGACAGGGCGTAGAGACCCAGTACTTC
CDR3 protein: CATSGLGQGVETQYF

D gene: TRBD1
V gene: TRBV5-1
J gene: TRBJ1-1
clone size: .
CDR3 DNA: TGCGCCAGCAGGGAAAGGACAGGGGACACTGAAGCTTTCTTT
CDR3 protein: CASRERTGDTEAFF

D gene: .
V gene: TRBV7-3
J gene: TRBJ2-2
clone size: .
CDR3 DNA: TGTGCCAGCAGCTTACACAGGGCGAACACCGGGGAGCTGTTTTTT
CDR3 protein: CASSLHRANTGELFF

D gene: .
V gene: TRBV10-2
J gene: TRBJ2-3
clone size: .
CDR3 DNA: TGCGCCAGCAGTGAGTCCTACGCAAAAGATACGCAGTATTTT
CDR3 protein: CASSESYAKDTQYF

D gene: TRBD1
V gene: TRBV6-5
J gene: TRBJ1-2
clone size: .
CDR3 DNA: TGTGCCAGCCAGGGGGCTAACTATGGCTACACCTTC
CDR3 protein: CASQGANYGYTF

D gene: .
V gene: TRBV18
J gene: TRBJ2-4
clone size: .
CDR3 DNA: TGTGCCAGCTCACCAGGGGGCGGCAAAAACATTCAGTACTTC
CDR3 protein: CASSPGGGKNIQYF

D gene: .
V gene: TRBV9
J gene: TRBJ1-6
clone size: .
CDR3 DNA: TGTGCCAGCAGCGTAGGGGCTTGGGATTCACCCCTCCACTTT
CDR3 protein: CASSVGAWDSPLHF

D gene: TRBD1
V gene: TRBV9
J gene: TRBJ1-6
clone size: .
CDR3 DNA: TGTGCCAGCAGTCTGGGACAGGCTGCTTCACCCCTCCACTTT
CDR3 protein: CASSLGQAASPLHF

D gene: .
V gene: TRBV5-4
J gene: TRBJ2-1
clone size: once
CDR3 DNA: TGTGCCAGCAGCTTGCCAGGAACGTTTTACAATGAGCAGTTCTTC
CDR3 protein: CASSLPGTFYNEQFF

D gene: TRBD2
V gene: TRBV28
J gene: TRBJ2-2
clone size: .
CDR3 DNA: TGTGCCAGCAGCAGCGGGGCTGCGAACACCGGGGAGCTGTTTTTT
CDR3 protein: CASSSGAANTGELFF

D gene: .
V gene: TRBV5-1
J gene: TRBJ1-2
clone size: .
CDR3 DNA: TGCGCCAGCAGCTCCGGGAGGCTGTATGGCTACACCTTC
CDR3 protein: CASSSGRLYGYTF

D gene: TRBD2
V gene: TRBV6-4
J gene: TRBJ2-1
clone size: few
CDR3 DNA: TGTGCCAGCAGTGACACTTCTAGCGGGGGGATCAATGAGCAGTTCTTC
CDR3 protein: CASSDTSSGGINEQFF

D gene: TRBD1
V gene: TRBV7-9
J gene: TRBJ1-6
clone size: few
CDR3 DNA: TGTGCCAGCAGCTTAACAGGGGGGTATAATTCACCCCTCCACTTT
CDR3 protein: CASSLTGGYNSPLHF

D gene: TRBD2
V gene: TRBV6-2/TRBV6-3
J gene: TRBJ2-2
clone size: .
CDR3 DNA: TGTGCCAGCAGTTCTTCACTAGCGGGGGGCCGCAACACCGGGGAGCTGTTTTTT
CDR3 protein: CASSSSLAGGRNTGELFF

D gene: .
V gene: TRBV7-8
J gene: TRBJ2-7
clone size: once
CDR3 DNA: TGTGCCAGCAGCTTAGGAGAGTCCTACGAGCAGTACTTC
CDR3 protein: CASSLGESYEQYF

D gene: TRBD1
V gene: TRBV30
J gene: TRBJ2-7
clone size: many
CDR3 DNA: TGTGCCGGTTACCCGGACAGGGTGTATGGCGAGCAGTACTTC
CDR3 protein: CAGYPDRVYGEQYF

D gene: .
V gene: TRBV6-1
J gene: TRBJ1-5
clone size: few
CDR3 DNA: TGTGCCAGCAGTGAAGACGGGAGGAATACTCAGCCCCAGCATTTT
CDR3 protein: CASSEDGRNTQPQHF

D gene: TRBD2
V gene: TRBV7-8
J gene: TRBJ2-5
clone size: .
CDR3 DNA: TGTGCCAGCAGCTCCGTCGGACTAGCAGGGACCCAGTACTTC
CDR3 protein: CASSSVGLAGTQYF

D gene: .
V gene: TRBV10-1
J gene: TRBJ2-5
clone size: .
CDR3 DNA: TGCGCCAGCAGTGACGGACAGTTAGAGACCCAGTACTTC
CDR3 protein: CASSDGQLETQYF

D gene: TRBD2
V gene: TRBV27
J gene: TRBJ2-1
clone size: once
CDR3 DNA: TGTGCCAGCAGTTTATCCGGGACTAGCGGGGTAGAGCAGTTCTTC
CDR3 protein: CASSLSGTSGVEQFF

D gene: .
V gene: TRBV6-5
J gene: TRBJ1-5
clone size: .
CDR3 DNA: TGTGCCATAGGAACAGGGTTTGATCAGCCCCAGCATTTT
CDR3 protein: CAIGTGFDQPQHF

D gene: .
V gene: TRBV3-1/TRBV3-2
J gene: TRBJ2-1
clone size: once
CDR3 DNA: TGTGCCAGCAGCCAAGATTTCCAGGGCTACAATGAGCAGTTCTTC
CDR3 protein: CASSQDFQGYNEQFF

D gene: TRBD1
V gene: TRBV7-9
J gene: TRBJ2-5
clone size: few
CDR3 DNA: TGTGCCAGCAGCCTGACAGGGAACCAAGAGACCCAGTACTTC
CDR3 protein: CASSLTGNQETQYF

D gene: TRBD1
V gene: TRBV3-1/TRBV3-2
J gene: TRBJ1-2
clone size: .
CDR3 DNA: TGTGCCAGCAGCCAAGGACAGGGTTTAAATGGCTACACCTTC
CDR3 protein: CASSQGQGLNGYTF

D gene: .
V gene: TRBV11-3
J gene: TRBJ2-2
clone size: once
CDR3 DNA: TGTGCCAGCAGCCCTAAAATAGCCGGGGAGCTGTTTTTT
CDR3 protein: CASSPKIAGELFF

D gene: .
V gene: TRBV25-1
J gene: TRBJ2-7
clone size: .
CDR3 DNA: TGTGCCAGCAGCTCCCCCGCAGGGGCATCCTCCTACGAGCAGTACTTC
CDR3 protein: CASSSPAGASSYEQYF

D gene: .
V gene: TRBV5-1
J gene: TRBJ2-2
clone size: few
CDR3 DNA: TGCGCCAGCAGATCAGGGAGGACCAGCACCGGGGAGCTGTTTTTT
CDR3 protein: CASRSGRTSTGELFF

D gene: .
V gene: TRBV4-2
J gene: TRBJ2-7
clone size: .
CDR3 DNA: TGTGCCAGCAGCGTAGTGACTGGGACGGGGGATTACGAGCAGTACTTC
CDR3 protein: CASSVVTGTGDYEQYF

D gene: TRBD1
V gene: TRBV7-6
J gene: TRBJ1-3
clone size: .
CDR3 DNA: TGTGCCAGCAGCCCAGGGGGCTTTACTGGAAACACCATATATTTT
CDR3 protein: CASSPGGFTGNTIYF

D gene: .
V gene: TRBV5-6
J gene: TRBJ2-1
clone size: .
CDR3 DNA: TGTGCCAGCAGCTGGGGCGGTGAGCTCTACAATGAGCAGTTCTTC
CDR3 protein: CASSWGGELYNEQFF

D gene: .
V gene: TRBV20-1
J gene: TRBJ2-1
clone size: .
CDR3 DNA: TGCAGTGTAGCCCCCAATGAGCAGTTCTTC
CDR3 protein: CSVAPNEQFF

D gene: TRBD1
V gene: TRBV9
J gene: TRBJ2-5
clone size: .
CDR3 DNA: TGTGCCAGCAGCGATCCGCTTCGGACAGGGGGCGCCCAAGAGACCCAGTACTTC
CDR3 protein: CASSDPLRTGGAQETQYF

D gene: .
V gene: TRBV19
J gene: TRBJ1-6
clone size: .
CDR3 DNA: TGTGCCAGTAAAGGGGGGGCAGGGGAGGATAATTCACCCCTCCACTTT
CDR3 protein: CASKGGAGEDNSPLHF

D gene: .
V gene: TRBV4-1
J gene: TRBJ1-5
clone size: .
CDR3 DNA: TGCGCCAGCAGCCAAGGACCGGAGAGCAATCAGCCCCAGCATTTT
CDR3 protein: CASSQGPESNQPQHF

D gene: .
V gene: TRBV7-6
J gene: TRBJ2-7
clone size: .
CDR3 DNA: TGTGCCAGCAGCGAATTGGGCAGGGGGGTCTCCTACGAGCAGTACTTC
CDR3 protein: CASSELGRGVSYEQYF

D gene: .
V gene: TRBV11-2
J gene: TRBJ1-6
clone size: .
CDR3 DNA: TGTGCCAGCAGCTTACTCCGGACAGAAAATTCACCCCTCCACTTT
CDR3 protein: CASSLLRTENSPLHF

D gene: TRBD1
V gene: TRBV13
J gene: TRBJ1-4
clone size: .
CDR3 DNA: TGTGCCAGCAGCTTAGCGGGACAGGGTAATGAAAAACTGTTTTTT
CDR3 protein: CASSLAGQGNEKLFF

D gene: .
V gene: TRBV7-2
J gene: TRBJ2-6
clone size: .
CDR3 DNA: TGTGCCAGCAGCGCCGACACTTCCTCCTCTGGGGCCAACGTCCTGACTTTC
CDR3 protein: CASSADTSSSGANVLTF

D gene: TRBD1
V gene: TRBV2
J gene: TRBJ1-2
clone size: .
CDR3 DNA: TGTGCCAGCACCGGGACAGTTAACTATGGCTACACCTTC
CDR3 protein: CASTGTVNYGYTF

D gene: TRBD2
V gene: TRBV19
J gene: TRBJ2-1
clone size: .
CDR3 DNA: TGTGCCAGTAGGCCTCTAGCGGGGGGTTCAAATGAGCAGTTCTTC
CDR3 protein: CASRPLAGGSNEQFF

D gene: .
V gene: TRBV7-6
J gene: TRBJ1-5
clone size: few
CDR3 DNA: TGTGCCAGCAGCTTAGCCTTGCGGGGGGCTGGCAATCAGCCCCAGCATTTT
CDR3 protein: CASSLALRGAGNQPQHF

D gene: TRBD2
V gene: TRBV5-1
J gene: TRBJ2-1
clone size: .
CDR3 DNA: TGCGCCAGCAGCCTCCCCGGCGGGGGGGGTAATGAGCAGTTCTTC
CDR3 protein: CASSLPGGGGNEQFF

D gene: TRBD1
V gene: TRBV14
J gene: TRBJ1-1
clone size: .
CDR3 DNA: TGTGCCAGCAGCCCCAGGGGGACAGGGGGCCGGAACACTGAAGCTTTCTTT
CDR3 protein: CASSPRGTGGRNTEAFF

D gene: .
V gene: TRBV7-2
J gene: TRBJ2-3
clone size: few
CDR3 DNA: TGTGCCAGCAGCTTAATGGGAGCTAGCACAGATACGCAGTATTTT
CDR3 protein: CASSLMGASTDTQYF

D gene: TRBD1
V gene: TRBV7-9
J gene: TRBJ1-5
clone size: .
CDR3 DNA: TGTGCCAGCAGCTTGGCAGGGGGCGGCAATCAGCCCCAGCATTTT
CDR3 protein: CASSLAGGGNQPQHF

D gene: .
V gene: TRBV10-3
J gene: TRBJ2-5
clone size: once
CDR3 DNA: TGTGCCATCTGGGTCAGCGGCCGCCTTCAAGAGACCCAGTACTTC
CDR3 protein: CAIWVSGRLQETQYF

D gene: .
V gene: TRBV6-2/TRBV6-3
J gene: TRBJ2-3
clone size: .
CDR3 DNA: TGTGCCAGCAGCCCTCGGCAGGGCCTAGGGGCGCACACAGATACGCAGTATTTT
CDR3 protein: CASSPRQGLGAHTDTQYF

D gene: TRBD1
V gene: TRBV19
J gene: TRBJ1-4
clone size: .
CDR3 DNA: TGTGCCAGTAGTATTAGGGGGACAGGGGGCTTCGGTGAAAAACTGTTTTTT
CDR3 protein: CASSIRGTGGFGEKLFF

D gene: .
V gene: TRBV5-4
J gene: TRBJ2-3
clone size: .
CDR3 DNA: TGTGCCAGCAGCTTGGGGCCCCCTTCGCAGGGTAGAGATACGCAGTATTTT
CDR3 protein: CASSLGPPSQGRDTQYF

D gene: .
V gene: TRBV5-4
J gene: TRBJ2-6
clone size: once
CDR3 DNA: TGTGCCAGCAACCAACAGGGATTTCCCGGGGCCAACGTCCTGACTTTC
CDR3 protein: CASNQQGFPGANVLTF

D gene: .
V gene: TRBV7-9
J gene: TRBJ2-3
clone size: .
CDR3 DNA: TGTGCCAGCAGCCTCAGGTCAGATACGCAGTATTTT
CDR3 protein: CASSLRSDTQYF